This TCR beta chain was sequenced in a study of blood T cells in healthy people across ages. Healthy Caucasian individuals from Russia aged about 6 to 100 were enrolled as donors. This clonotype was counted ten times or more. Its antigen remains unknown. It was with a sample-barcoded 5' primer and a J-beta primer mix that a second PCR of roughly 6 to 11 cycles was run. Using its own MiXCR run on the 5' RACE reads, TCRdb lists one record per CDR3 protein. The data show approximately 670,000 distinct CDR3 sequences, with less than 45% seen just once and 25% to 35% held by the top ten. The study's findings and limits: In older individuals, TCR beta diversity per million T cells was lower, falling roughly linearly with age.

V lost 0 bases to trimming and J lost 6 bases; unmatched junction nucleotides: 10. CDR3 length: 16 residues. Germline CDR1 and CDR2: MGHRA and YSYEKL. This TCR was sampled from a man older than 75 in good health. J is TRBJ2-7 and V is TRBV4-1; 8 nucleotides match TRBD1. Sequences were obtained from blood. The CDR3 reads CASSQDRETGELEQYF. CDR3 in DNA: TGCGCCAGCAGCCAAGATCGGGAGACAGGGGAGCTCGAGCAGTACTTC.